This T cell receptor beta chain stems from a study of blood T cell repertoires in COVID-19. Study details: The United States, Italy and Spain were the sources of the acute and convalescent COVID-19 samples.

In the authors' workflow: Amplification of reference gene primers was used by the study to estimate nucleated cell counts. The repertoire was sequenced with immunoSEQ multiplex PCR; TCRdb's copy has only in-frame clones and lacks some. That table is the source of V, J and clone size, and D and trimming were worked out from the DNA. The sample includes 130,000 to 150,000 clones, over 70% of them seen just once. Germline V gene sequence: CDR1 LGHDT, CDR2 YNNKEL (reference sequence). This CDR3 spans 14 amino acids. Trimming at V came to 0 bases and at J to 8 bases, leaving 6 bases not matched to a gene.

This chain uses TRBV3-1 (or the pseudogene TRBV3-2) with TRBJ1-1; 7 bases are shared with TRBD1. This clonotype was sampled from a woman aged 55-69 years with acute or convalescent COVID-19. Sequencing was performed on peripheral blood. The CDR3 sequence: CASSQDVAGQEAFF. DNA for the CDR3: TGTGCCAGCAGCCAAGATGTTGCGGGACAGGAAGCTTTCTTT.